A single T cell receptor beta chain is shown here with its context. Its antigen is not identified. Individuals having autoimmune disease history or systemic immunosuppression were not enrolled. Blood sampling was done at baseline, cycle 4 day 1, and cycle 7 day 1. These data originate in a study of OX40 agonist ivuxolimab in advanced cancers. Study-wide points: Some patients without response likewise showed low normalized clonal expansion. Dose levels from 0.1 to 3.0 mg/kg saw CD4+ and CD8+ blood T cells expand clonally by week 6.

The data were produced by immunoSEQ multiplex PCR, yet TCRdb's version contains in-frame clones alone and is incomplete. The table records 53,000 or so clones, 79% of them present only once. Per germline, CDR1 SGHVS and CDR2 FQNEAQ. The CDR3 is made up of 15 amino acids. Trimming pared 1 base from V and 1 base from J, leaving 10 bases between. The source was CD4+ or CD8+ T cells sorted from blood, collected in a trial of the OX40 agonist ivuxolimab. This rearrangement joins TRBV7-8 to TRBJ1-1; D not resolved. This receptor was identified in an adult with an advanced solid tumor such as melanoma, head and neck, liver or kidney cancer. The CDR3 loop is CASSLGAGQNTEAFF. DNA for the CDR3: TGTGCCAGCAGCTTAGGTGCGGGCCAGAACACTGAAGCTTTCTTT.